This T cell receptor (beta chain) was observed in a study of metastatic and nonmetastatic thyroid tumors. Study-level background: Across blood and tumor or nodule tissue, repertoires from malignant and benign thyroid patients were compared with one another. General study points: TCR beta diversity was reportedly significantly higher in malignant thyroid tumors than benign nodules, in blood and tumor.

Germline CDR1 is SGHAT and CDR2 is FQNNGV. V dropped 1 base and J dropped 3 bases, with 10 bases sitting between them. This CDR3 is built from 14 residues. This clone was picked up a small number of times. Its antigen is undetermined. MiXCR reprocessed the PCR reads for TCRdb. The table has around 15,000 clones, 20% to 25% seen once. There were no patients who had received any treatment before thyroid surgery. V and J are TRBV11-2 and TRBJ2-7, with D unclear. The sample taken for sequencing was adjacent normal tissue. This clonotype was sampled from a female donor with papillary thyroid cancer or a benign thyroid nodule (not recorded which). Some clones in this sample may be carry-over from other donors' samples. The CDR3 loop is CASSLGVGFYEQYF. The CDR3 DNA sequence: TGTGCCAGCAGCTTAGGCGTTGGGTTCTACGAGCAGTACTTC.